The present TCR beta chain was sequenced within a study of blood T cell repertoires in COVID-19. The CDR3 runs to 13 residues. Trimming pared 2 bases from V and 3 bases from J, leaving 7 bases between. Per the germline V gene, CDR1 is MNHNS and CDR2 is SASEGT. This table comes from immunoSEQ multiplex PCR, and its TCRdb copy is limited to in-frame clones, with some not included. In the table there are about 69,000 clones, more than 75% of which are singletons. This receptor was taken from a man aged 35-49 years with COVID-19, enrolled during active disease. This chain links TRBV6-1 with TRBJ1-1, with unresolved D. Sequenced sample: peripheral blood. CDR3 in amino acids: CASSEIEDTEAFF. Written as DNA, the CDR3 is TGTGCCAGCAGTGAAATCGAGGACACTGAAGCTTTCTTT.